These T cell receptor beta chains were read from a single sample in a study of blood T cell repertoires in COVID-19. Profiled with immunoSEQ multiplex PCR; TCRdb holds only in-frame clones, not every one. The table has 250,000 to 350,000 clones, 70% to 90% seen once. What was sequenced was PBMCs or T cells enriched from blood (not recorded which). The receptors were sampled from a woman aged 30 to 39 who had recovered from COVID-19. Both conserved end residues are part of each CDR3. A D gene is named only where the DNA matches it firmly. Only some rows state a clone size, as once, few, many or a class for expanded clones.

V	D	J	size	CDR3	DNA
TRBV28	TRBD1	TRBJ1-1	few	CASSSRQGLKMNTEAFF	TGTGCCAGCAGCTCCCGACAGGGCCTTAAAATGAACACTGAAGCTTTCTTT
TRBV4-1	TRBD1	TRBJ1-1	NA	CASSQRYGQGNTEAFF	TGCGCCAGCAGCCAACGCTATGGACAGGGAAACACTGAAGCTTTCTTT
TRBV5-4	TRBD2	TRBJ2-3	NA	CASSPETSGSGDTQYF	TGTGCCAGCAGTCCAGAGACTAGCGGGAGTGGAGATACGCAGTATTTT
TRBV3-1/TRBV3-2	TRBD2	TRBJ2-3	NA	CASSPLAGAPTDTQYF	TGTGCCAGCAGCCCGCTAGCGGGGGCCCCCACAGATACGCAGTATTTT
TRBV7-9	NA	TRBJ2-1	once	CASSGAPHNEQFF	TGTGCCAGCAGCGGGGCACCCCACAATGAGCAGTTCTTC
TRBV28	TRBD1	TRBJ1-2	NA	CASSLLDRGTNYGYTF	TGTGCCAGCAGTTTACTGGACAGGGGGACTAACTATGGCTACACCTTC
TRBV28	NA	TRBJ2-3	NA	CASTLLSTDTQYF	TGTGCCAGCACCTTACTGTCTACGGATACGCAGTATTTT
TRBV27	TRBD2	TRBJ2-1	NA	CASSLETSGRYPYNEQFF	TGTGCCAGCAGTTTGGAGACTAGCGGACGATACCCTTACAATGAGCAGTTCTTC
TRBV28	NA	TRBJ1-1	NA	CASSLNTPEAFF	TGTGCCAGCAGTTTAAACACCCCTGAAGCTTTCTTT
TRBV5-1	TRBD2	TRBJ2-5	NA	CATQRGPPGETQYF	TGCGCCACCCAGCGGGGCCCCCCGGGGGAGACCCAGTACTTC
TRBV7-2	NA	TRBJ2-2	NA	CASSLARDTGELFF	TGTGCCAGCAGCTTAGCGAGGGACACCGGGGAGCTGTTTTTT
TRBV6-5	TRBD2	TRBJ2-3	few	CASRFGGGHTDTQYF	TGTGCCAGCAGGTTTGGCGGGGGTCACACAGATACGCAGTATTTT
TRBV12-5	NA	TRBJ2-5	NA	CASGPGDQYQETQYF	TGTGCTAGTGGTCCGGGGGATCAGTACCAAGAGACCCAGTACTTC
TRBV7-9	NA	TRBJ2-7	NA	CASSLGQYYEQYF	TGTGCCAGCAGCTTAGGACAATACTACGAGCAGTACTTC
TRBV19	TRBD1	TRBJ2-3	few	CASSIGTGLDTQYF	TGTGCCAGTAGTATTGGGACAGGTCTGGATACGCAGTATTTT
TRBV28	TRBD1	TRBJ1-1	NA	CASSFWTGSSLRTEAFF	TGTGCCAGCAGTTTTTGGACAGGCTCCTCTTTGAGGACTGAAGCTTTCTTT
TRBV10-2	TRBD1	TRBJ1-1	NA	CASREDRDDYTEAFF	TGCGCCAGCAGGGAAGACAGGGACGATTACACTGAAGCTTTCTTT
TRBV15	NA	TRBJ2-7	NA	CATSRDNQGQDEQYF	TGTGCCACCAGCAGAGATAACCAGGGGCAGGACGAGCAGTACTTC
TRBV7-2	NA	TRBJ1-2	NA	CASSLREGVYGYTF	TGTGCCAGCAGCTTACGGGAGGGAGTCTATGGCTACACCTTC
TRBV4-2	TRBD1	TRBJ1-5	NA	CASSQDRLTGGRNQPQHF	TGTGCCAGCAGCCAAGATCGTCTGACAGGGGGCCGGAATCAGCCCCAGCATTTT
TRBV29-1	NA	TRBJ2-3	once	CSARETDTQYF	TGCAGCGCCCGGGAGACAGATACGCAGTATTTT
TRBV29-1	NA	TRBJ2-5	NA	CSDDGEETQYF	TGCAGCGATGACGGGGAAGAGACCCAGTACTTC
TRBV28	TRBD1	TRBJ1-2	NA	CASSLGTGAFYGYTF	TGTGCCAGCAGTCTAGGGACAGGAGCCTTCTATGGCTACACCTTC
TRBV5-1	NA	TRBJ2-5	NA	CASSLGRVQETQYF	TGCGCCAGCAGCTTGGGACGGGTACAAGAGACCCAGTACTTC
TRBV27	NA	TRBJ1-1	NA	CASSKDGQNTEAFF	TGTGCCAGCAGTAAGGACGGACAGAACACTGAAGCTTTCTTT
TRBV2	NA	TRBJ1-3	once	CASSAQGITGNTIYF	TGTGCCAGCAGCGCTCAGGGTATTACGGGAAACACCATATATTTT
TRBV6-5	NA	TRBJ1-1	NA	CASSYRPGRTEAFF	TGTGCCAGCAGTTACCGCCCAGGGCGCACTGAAGCTTTCTTT
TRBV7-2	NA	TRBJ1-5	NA	CASSPGGGPKQPQHF	TGTGCCAGCAGCCCTGGCGGGGGACCCAAGCAGCCCCAGCATTTT
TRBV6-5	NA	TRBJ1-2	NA	CASTTTGQLNYGYTF	TGTGCCAGCACCACGACCGGACAGCTTAACTATGGCTACACCTTC
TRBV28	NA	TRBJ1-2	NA	CASSLNYGYTF	TGTGCCAGCAGTCTTAACTATGGCTACACCTTC
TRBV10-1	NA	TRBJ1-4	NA	CASSEGQLGEKLFF	TGCGCCAGCAGTGAGGGACAGCTAGGTGAAAAACTGTTTTTT
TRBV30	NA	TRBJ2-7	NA	CAWGGSRGSEQYF	TGTGCCTGGGGTGGGTCCAGGGGTTCCGAGCAGTACTTC
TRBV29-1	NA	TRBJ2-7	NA	CSAGGGGSYEQYF	TGCAGCGCCGGAGGGGGCGGTTCCTACGAGCAGTACTTC
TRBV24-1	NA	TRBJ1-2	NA	CATSDPTGQRNGYTF	TGTGCCACCAGTGACCCCACAGGGCAAAGGAATGGCTACACCTTC